The TCR beta chain described here comes from a study of vaccination and CD4 T cells after COVID-19. Across the whole study: The peptides that stimulated the cells were overlapping spike peptides from SARS-CoV-2, HCoV-NL63, HCoV-OC43 and HCoV-229E. Controls had a CEFX pool, an HIV-1 Nef pool, or no peptide added.

Time point meaning: late sampling 161 to 241 days after vaccination in a few convalescent patients. Treatment indicated: roughly ten-day PBMC culture with coronavirus spike peptide pools or control peptides (ViraFEST assay). Via ViraFEST, peptide pools expanded antigen-specific T cells before TCR sequencing. In the case of this clonotype: Antigen: not known. A read error may account for a junction end that differs from germline.

CDR3 length: 16 amino acids. Cultured CD4+ T cell DNA was sequenced using the Oncomine TCR Beta short-read assay. TCRdb processed the PCR reads anew with MiXCR; each CDR3 protein has one entry. The sample yields 18,000 or so distinct CDR3 sequences, around 52% seen once. J is TRBJ2-7 and V is TRBV23-1; the match to TRBD1 covers 7 bases. TRBV23-1 is known as an ORF, though its function is uncertain. Sequencing used CD4+ T cells from blood, cultured in vitro, obtained about 7 months after SARS-CoV-2 vaccination. The source is a human donor who had recovered from COVID-19. The CDR3 loop is CASSQGPGQSTWEQYF. Written as DNA, the CDR3 is TGTGCCAGCAGCCAAGGCCCGGGACAGAGTACGTGGGAGCAGTACTTC.